The 13 T cell receptor beta chains in this list originate from one sample, sequenced in a study of neurological immune-mediated disorders. A single record per CDR3 protein comes from TCRdb applying MiXCR to the 5' RACE reads. The data contain around 33,000 distinct CDR3 sequences, under 7.5% of them singletons. The sample comprised PBMCs. All receptors derive from a woman between 40 and 55 years old in good health.

This clonotype has ten or more counts. The V and J genes are TRBV20-1 and TRBJ2-1; 15 bases match TRBD2. This CDR3 has 16 amino acids. The junction had 5 bases not matched to a gene; V was cut back by 0 bases and J by 8 bases. Germline V CDR1 and CDR2: DFQATT, SNEGSKA (reference sequence). CDR3 residues: CSARETGTSGRHEQFF. The CDR3 region has the DNA TGCAGTGCTAGAGAAACCGGGACTAGCGGGAGGCATGAGCAGTTCTTC.

This clonotype was seen at least ten times. The chain links TRBV7-9 to TRBJ2-7, with TRBD1 identical over 9 bases. V was pared by 5 bases and J by 4 bases, with 12 bases of the junction left unmatched. This CDR3 region has 16 residues. Germline lookup yields CDR1 SEHNR and CDR2 FQNEAQ (reference sequence). The DNA of the CDR3 is TGTGCCAGCAGCCCCGAAGCTGGGACAGGGACTTACGAGCAGTACTTC. It codes for CASSPEAGTGTYEQYF.

This clonotype was detected ten times or more. J is TRBJ1-5 and V is TRBV7-2, with D perhaps matching TRBD1 (5 bases). The CDR3 contains 15 residues. The V and J ends lost 8 bases and 4 bases respectively, with 18 bases between them. The germline V gene encodes CDR1 SGHTA and CDR2 FQGNSA. The CDR3, as DNA: TGTGCCAGCGGCAGGGACGTCGGGTGGAATCAGCCCCAGCATTTT. Translating it yields CASGRDVGWNQPQHF.

J is TRBJ1-1 and V is TRBV25-1; D uncertain. V lost 6 bases and J 3 bases, leaving 5 bases between the germline ends. The CDR3 totals 11 residues. Germline V gives CDR1 MGHDK, CDR2 SYGVNS. CDR3 bases: TGTGCCAGCAGGGAGGACACTGAAGCTTTCTTT. Its protein is CASREDTEAFF. Full variable domain (remainder filled in from reference TRBV25-1 and TRBJ1-1): EADIYQTPRYLVIGTGKKITLECSQTMGHDKMYWYQQDPGMELHLIHYSYGVNSTEKGDLSSESTVSRIRTEHFPLTLESARPSHTSQYLCASREDTEAFFGQGTRLTVV.

This clonotype was counted at least ten times. The rearrangement joins TRBV6-5 to TRBJ2-3, with 9 positions matching TRBD1. V was clipped by 1 base and J by 0 bases; unmatched bases: 5. The CDR3 contains 17 residues. Germline CDR1 and CDR2: MNHEY and SVGAGI. Here the CDR3 DNA reads TGTGCCAGCAGTTACTACCGGGACAGGGCTAGCACAGATACGCAGTATTTT. Amino acid sequence: CASSYYRDRASTDTQYF.

Ten or more counts support this clonotype. The V and J genes are TRBV10-1 and TRBJ2-7, with D perhaps TRBD1 (6 bases). V shed 5 bases and J shed 7 bases, with 12 bases lying between them. Germline V gene lookup returns CDR1 WNHNN and CDR2 SYGVQD (reference sequence). The CDR3 is 12 amino acids. The CDR3 DNA reads as TGCGCCAGCAGTCGAACAGGGACGGAGCAGTACTTC. The encoded protein is CASSRTGTEQYF.

This clonotype was seen repeatedly, ten times or more. J is TRBJ2-5 and V is TRBV29-1; perhaps TRBD2 as D (6 bases). The V gene lost 0 bases and the J gene lost 7 bases, with 18 bases spanning the gap. From germline, CDR1 is SQVTM and CDR2 ANQGSEA. This CDR3 contains 15 residues. CDR3 protein: CSVEDFLGGGGTQYF. In DNA form, the CDR3 reads TGCAGCGTTGAAGATTTCCTCGGGGGAGGAGGGACCCAGTACTTC.

This clonotype was seen ten or more times. The V gene is TRBV5-1, the J gene TRBJ1-6; tentative D call: TRBD1 (6 bases). The CDR3 has 15 residues. Germline V gives CDR1 SGHRS, CDR2 YFSETQ. V dropped 0 bases and J dropped 10 bases, with 14 bases sitting between them. CDR3 protein: CASSLDGGLRSPLHF. For the CDR3, the DNA is TGCGCCAGCAGCTTGGATGGGGGGCTTCGGTCACCCCTCCACTTT.

In its sample, this clonotype was seen many times. V and J are TRBV27 and TRBJ2-7; unclear D gene. The CDR3 covers 13 residues. CDR1 MNHEY and CDR2 SMNVEV come from the germline V gene (reference sequence). V was cut by 0 bases and J by 1 base, with 4 bases left in between. DNA for the CDR3: TGTGCCAGCAGTTTATCGACTTCCTACGAGCAGTACTTC. This sequence encodes CASSLSTSYEQYF.

This clonotype was detected ten times or more. This rearrangement joins TRBV9 to TRBJ2-3; 8 bases map to TRBD1. CDR1 is SGDLS and CDR2 is YYNGEE in the germline V gene. V shed 4 bases and J 2 bases; nucleotides not matched to a gene: 6. This CDR3 spans 15 amino acids. CDR3 region: CASSPGGLLTDTQYF. In DNA, the CDR3 is TGTGCCAGCAGCCCAGGGGGCCTGCTCACAGATACGCAGTATTTT.

At least ten counts were recorded for this clonotype. This chain joins TRBV15 and TRBJ1-1; 8 positions match TRBD1. Germline V gives CDR1 LNHNV, CDR2 YYDKDF (reference sequence). The CDR3 loop spans 13 amino acids. V trimming: 3 bases; J trimming: 9 bases; junction bases outside the gene matches: 6. The CDR3 reads CATSSDRGRKAFF. For the CDR3, the DNA is TGTGCCACCAGCAGCGACAGGGGACGGAAAGCTTTCTTT.

The sample holds many counts of this clonotype. This chain links TRBV27 with TRBJ1-4, with D possibly TRBD1 on 5 matching bases. The CDR3 length is 13 residues. CDR1 MNHEY and CDR2 SMNVEV come from the germline V gene (reference sequence). V lost 6 bases and J 7 bases, leaving 12 bases between the germline ends. CDR3 loop: CASRVQGSEKLFF. CDR3 in DNA: TGTGCCAGCAGAGTCCAGGGAAGTGAAAAACTGTTTTTT. Drawing the rest from reference TRBV27 and TRBJ1-4, the complete variable domain is EAQVTQNPRYLITVTGKKLTVTCSQNMNHEYMSWYRQDPGLGLRQIYYSMNVEVTDKGDVPEGYKVSRKEKRNFPLILESPSPNQTSLYFCASRVQGSEKLFFGSGTQLSVL.

This clonotype was detected many times. A much larger clone differs by one base, so this may be a read error. V usage is TRBV2 and J usage is TRBJ2-3, with 10 bases that match TRBD2. This CDR3 spans 16 amino acids. Germline lookup yields CDR1 SNHLY and CDR2 FYNNEI. The CDR3 sequence: CASTPGASGGTDMQYF. The CDR3 DNA sequence: TGTGCCAGCACCCCTGGGGCTAGCGGGGGAACAGATATGCAGTATTTT.